This T cell receptor (beta chain) was obtained from a study of T cell changes during pregnancy in multiple sclerosis. The repertoire was sequenced with immunoSEQ multiplex PCR; TCRdb's copy has only in-frame clones and lacks some. The profile shows tens of thousands of clones, 80% to 95% of them singletons. A single count supports this clone. The TCR originated in a female donor with multiple sclerosis, enrolled in a pregnancy study. Sequencing used peripheral blood, obtained after pregnancy.

The CDR3 loop reads CASSSLTSGGIDTQYF. Here the CDR3 DNA reads TGTGCCAGCAGCTCGTTAACTAGCGGGGGAATTGATACGCAGTATTTT. The rearrangement uses TRBV5-4 and TRBJ2-3; 11 nucleotides match TRBD2. Trimming cost V 3 bases and J 6 bases; bases outside gene matches: 9. The CDR3 spans 16 residues. The V gene's germline CDR1 is SGHNT and CDR2 YYREEE (reference sequence).